This TCR beta chain derives from a study of T cell clonality in common variable immunodeficiency. Germline CDR1 SGHTA, CDR2 FQGTGA. The CDR3 is 15 residues long. The V end was cut by 5 bases, the J end by 1 base, with 15 bases between. Study results and caveats: Fewer deletions and N-nucleotide insertions were reportedly seen in common variable immunodeficiency TCR beta sequences. Shared TCRbeta clones were fewer between CVID subjects than controls. CVID subjects showed higher TCRbeta clonality than healthy controls.

Assay: immunoSEQ multiplex PCR; the TCRdb copy retains only in-frame clones and omits some. Sampling found about 26,000 clones, none seen once. In regard to this clone: What it binds is unknown. The read terminates 3 residues before the CDR3 end, so the remaining end is supplied by the germline J gene.

The source material was peripheral blood mononuclear cells. The chain carries TRBV7-3 and TRBJ2-7; D is possibly TRBD2 (7 bases). This TCR derives from a human donor with common variable immunodeficiency. The CDR3: CASSEGGGDSYEQYF. The CDR3 bases that were read are TGTGCCAGCAGCGAAGGGGGAGGGGATTCCTACGAG.